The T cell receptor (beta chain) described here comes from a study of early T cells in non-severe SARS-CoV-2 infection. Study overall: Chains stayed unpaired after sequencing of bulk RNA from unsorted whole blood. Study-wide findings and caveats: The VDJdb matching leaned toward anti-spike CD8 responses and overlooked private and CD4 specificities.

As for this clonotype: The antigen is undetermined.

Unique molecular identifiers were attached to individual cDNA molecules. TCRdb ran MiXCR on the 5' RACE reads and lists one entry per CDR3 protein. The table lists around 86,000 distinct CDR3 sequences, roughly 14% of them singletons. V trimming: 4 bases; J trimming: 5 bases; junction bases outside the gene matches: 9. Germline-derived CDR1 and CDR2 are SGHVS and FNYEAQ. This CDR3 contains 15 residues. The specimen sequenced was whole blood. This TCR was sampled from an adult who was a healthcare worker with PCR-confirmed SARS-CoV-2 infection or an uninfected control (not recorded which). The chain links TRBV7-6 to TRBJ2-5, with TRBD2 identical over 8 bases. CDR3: CASSSNSGAPETQYF. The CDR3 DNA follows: TGTGCCAGCAGCTCGAATAGCGGGGCCCCGGAGACCCAGTACTTC.